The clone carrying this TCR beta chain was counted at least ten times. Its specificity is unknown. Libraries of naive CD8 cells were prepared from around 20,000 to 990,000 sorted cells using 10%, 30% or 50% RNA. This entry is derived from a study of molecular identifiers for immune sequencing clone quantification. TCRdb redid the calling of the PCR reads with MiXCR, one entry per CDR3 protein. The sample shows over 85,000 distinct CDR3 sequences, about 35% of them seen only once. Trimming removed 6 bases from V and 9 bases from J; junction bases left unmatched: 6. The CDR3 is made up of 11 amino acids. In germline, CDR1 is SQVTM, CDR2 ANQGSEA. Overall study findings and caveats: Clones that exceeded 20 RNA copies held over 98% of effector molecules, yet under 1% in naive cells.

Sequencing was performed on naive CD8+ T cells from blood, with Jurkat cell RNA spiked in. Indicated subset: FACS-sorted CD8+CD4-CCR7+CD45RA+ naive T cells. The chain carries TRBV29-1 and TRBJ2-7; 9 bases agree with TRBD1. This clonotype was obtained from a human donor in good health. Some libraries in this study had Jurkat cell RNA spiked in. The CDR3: CSVVTGGVQYF. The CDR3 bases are TGCAGCGTCGTGACAGGGGGAGTGCAGTACTTC.